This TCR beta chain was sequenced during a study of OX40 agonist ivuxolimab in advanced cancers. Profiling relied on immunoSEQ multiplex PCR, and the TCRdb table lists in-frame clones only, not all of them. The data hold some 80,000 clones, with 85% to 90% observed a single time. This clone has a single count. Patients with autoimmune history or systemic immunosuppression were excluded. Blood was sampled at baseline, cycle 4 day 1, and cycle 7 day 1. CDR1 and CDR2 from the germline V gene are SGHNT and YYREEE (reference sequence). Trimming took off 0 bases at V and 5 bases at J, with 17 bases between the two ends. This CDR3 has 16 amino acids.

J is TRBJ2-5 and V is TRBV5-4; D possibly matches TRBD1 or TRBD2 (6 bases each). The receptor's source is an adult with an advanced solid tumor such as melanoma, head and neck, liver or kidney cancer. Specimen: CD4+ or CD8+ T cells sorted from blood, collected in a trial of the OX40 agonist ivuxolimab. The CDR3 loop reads CASSLGFMGGPETQYF. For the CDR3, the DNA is TGTGCCAGCAGCTTGGGCTTTATGGGGGGCCCGGAGACCCAGTACTTC.